This TCR beta chain originates from a study of beta chain features in type 1 diabetes. As for the study in general: Across the samples, roughly 98 million sorted cells were examined in total.

With regard to this clone: Antigen unknown.

The CDR3 has 17 amino acids. Sequenced material consisted of expressed TCRB transcripts (all of the isolated RNA was reverse transcribed). Assay: immunoSEQ multiplex PCR; the TCRdb copy retains only in-frame clones and omits some. The sample lists about 650,000 clones; 12% were seen once. Study-wide findings and caveats: Among patients with Type 1 diabetes, TCRB CDR3s were moderately but significantly shorter in every one of the four CD4+ subsets. Compared with healthy donors, patients appeared to share more similar naive, central memory and regulatory TCRB repertoires.

This chain joins TRBV21-1 and TRBJ1-5. TRBV21-1 counts as a pseudogene. Sequencing was carried out using naive CD4+ T cells from blood. The TCR comes from a man between 25 and 39 years old with type 1 diabetes. This CDR3 is CASSKGPKVRTYQPQHF. CDR3 bases: TGTGCCAGCAGCAAAGGACCGAAGGTTCGAACGTATCAGCCCCAGCATTTT.